This TCR beta chain emerged from a study of cytomegalovirus exposure and HLA in healthy donors (dated by TCRdb to about 2017). A note on the overall study: According to an earlier analysis of a few hundred of the donors, about 170 million T cells yielded some 120 million unique TCR beta sequences and roughly 280 Gb of sequence data. An early release that covered about 600 HLA-typed donors contained around 330 gigabases of sequencing data and 85 million to 100 million unique TCR sequences. Of the roughly 410 genotyped donors, over 80% were placed in the genetic ancestry cluster associated with self-reported Caucasian donors. The aim of the study was to test whether cataloging public T cell receptors could identify signatures of past pathogen exposure. The study used immunosequencing to profile the T cell repertoires of several hundred subjects and linked those repertoires to cytomegalovirus serostatus. A separate validation cohort of 90 to 150 different subjects was used in addition to the 666-subject first cohort. High-throughput TCR immunosequencing, statistical association of individual TCRs with disease status, and machine learning were combined to predict cytomegalovirus infection status. In a later analysis, previously published TCR beta repertoires from roughly 710 donors were re-analyzed and high-resolution HLA genotyping was added so that TCR occurrence patterns could be studied. The later analysis used no new phenotypic data to find candidate immune exposures, relying instead on TCR beta sequences and their occurrence across donors. To decide whether each TCR beta V gene segment behaved as functional or pseudogenic, an earlier analysis of 587 of the donors relied on high-throughput TCR beta sequencing. Donor age, sex, ethnicity and CMV serostatus were compiled alongside the repertoire data. A later genetic analysis used genome-wide SNP genotypes for about 60% of the roughly 670 donors, treating that subset as a discovery cohort. All discovery cohort repertoires had been generated on a single sequencing platform. Both class I and class II loci were covered by HLA typing, at four-digit resolution. The number of typed donors differed by locus: 629-630 for A, B, C, DRB1 and DQB1; some 540 for DQA1; approximately 600 for DPA1; and some 450 for DPB1. About five DR-DQ haplotypes were treated as single units for association and clustering because of strong linkage in the cohort. Across about 380 genotyped donors of the cohort, an average of roughly 250,000 unique TCR beta nucleotide sequences per donor were sequenced, and 15% to 20% of those sequences were non-productive.

Overall results and qualifications from the work: Immune exposure information for the cohort was limited to CMV serostatus. In a later analysis, HLA-associated TCR beta chains were found to be more clonally expanded and to have lower generation probabilities than equally common non-associated chains. Some IMGT-functional V segments, including TRBV6-2 and TRBV6-3, could not be distinguished by the 87-base-pair reads and were therefore excluded. Because HLA typing was missing for some donors at each locus, association tests included only the typed subset. According to a later analysis, most CMV-associated TCR beta chains appeared to be HLA-restricted, and the HLA associations seemed to be driven largely by CMV exposure. According to a later genetic analysis, donors in an Asian-associated ancestry cluster had fewer N-insertions in productive TCRs than the roughly 700-donor mean. Correlated functional status among segregating V segments might reflect linkage disequilibrium, but an unknown experimental factor could not be ruled out. The classifier was reported to diagnose cytomegalovirus status with high specificity and sensitivity in both the original cohort and the validation cohort. An earlier analysis of several hundred of the donors showed that most TCR beta V segments appeared in productive rearrangements either about 87% or about 30% of the time, which broadly matched IMGT annotations. A later analysis associated about 17,000 TCR beta sequences with specific HLA alleles at a false discovery rate of 0.05. V-gene and J-gene trimming of TCR beta chains was associated with a missense DCLRE1C variant in a later genetic analysis, and the association was replicated in an independent cohort. A later analysis reported that several top co-occurrence clusters appeared linked to parvovirus B19, influenza, CMV and Epstein-Barr virus. The sequencing pipeline was judged likely to have produced a cluster of highly shared sequence variants as a technical artifact. Presence/absence analyses assumed roughly uniform sequencing depth across donors, an assumption that may not hold. In a later analysis, TCR association rates were found to vary across HLA loci, with the most associated TCRs seen for DRB1 alleles and the fewest for HLA-C alleles. Assigning TCR associations to individual alleles was difficult when HLA alleles, especially DR and DQ, strongly co-occurred. While some public TCRs were present in many individuals, most TCR sequences turned up only very rarely across donors. The authors suggested that the approach could potentially be generalized to other disease states and immunological phenotypes. In vitro tests confirmed that a few of the cytomegalovirus-associated TCR beta chains recognize cytomegalovirus antigens. Because counts were too low, roughly 18 rarely observed V segments, including chromosome 9 orphons, were left out of the earlier analysis of some 640 of the donors. The study gave a list of some 150 TCR beta chains associated with cytomegalovirus. A further reported finding was that TCR beta sequences accurately predicted the HLA-A and HLA-B alleles for most subjects in the first cohort. In this cohort, only TCR beta chains were sequenced, and detectable features were limited by the absence of alpha or paired-chain data.

The library came from the immunoSEQ multiplex PCR assay. For the multiplex PCR, a mixture combining 60 forward primers for TCR Vbeta segments and 13 reverse primers for TCR Jbeta segments was used. A multiplex PCR assay on genomic DNA amplified the CDR3 region of rearranged TCR beta genes. The Illumina HiSeq System was used to sequence the amplified TCR beta libraries as 87-base-pair reads. As for how the authors treated the data: Across the 670 or so repertoires, a later analysis counted 60 million to 90 million unique TCR beta chains, around 11 million of which were shared by at least two donors. Raw reads were error-corrected and collapsed into unique sequences with a nearest-neighbor algorithm that merged closely related sequences to remove PCR and sequencing errors. V, D and J gene segments were assigned by aligning CDR3 sequences to IMGT reference sequences. For a sequence to be retained, at least a six-nucleotide match to both a V gene segment and a J gene segment was required. A rearrangement counted as productive if the CDR3 had no stop codons and remained in frame with V and J, and every other rearrangement counted as non-productive. Following IMGT convention, CDR3 was defined as the stretch from the second conserved V-encoded cysteine up to the conserved J-encoded phenylalanine. The earlier analysis of 450 to 750 of the donors excluded any sequence lacking an unambiguous match to a single V gene segment. An earlier analysis of around 600 of the donors classified V segments as functional when productive rearrangements were above 56.7% and as segregating when the standard deviation between donors was above 5%. A statistical classification framework was built to diagnose cytomegalovirus status from the catalog of TCR beta chain sequences. A later analysis assigned V and J genes by comparing TCR nucleotide sequences with IMGT/GENE-DB human TR gene sequences. Using the TCRdist pipeline, a later analysis assigned CDR3 sequences along with most-parsimonious VDJ recombination scenarios. In a later analysis, each TCR beta chain was defined by its CDR3 amino acid sequence together with its V-gene family, and reads without a unique V-gene family were excluded. A later analysis removed 592 highly shared, low-generation-probability nucleotide sequences to deal with suspected cross-contamination and a sequencing artifact. In a later analysis, a clonal expansion index for each public chain was calculated from normalized within-repertoire ranks of inferred template counts. A later analysis computed generation probabilities with a VDJ recombination model fitted to out-of-frame rearrangements, and checked the results against IGoR. In a later analysis, TCR-TCR, TCR-HLA and TCR-CMV co-occurrence was scored with hypergeometric tests, and a repertoire-size bias correction was applied to TCR pairs. A later analysis estimated false discovery rates by permuting HLA or CMV assignments 20 times. In a later analysis, co-occurring TCRs were grouped using DBSCAN, and TCRdist sequence similarity was added for clustering within HLA-allele-positive subsets. Repertoires with fewer than 30,000 or more than 120,000 public chains, plus five repertoires with anomalous nucleotide sharing, were excluded from co-occurrence clustering. The immuneACCESS repertoire file appears here via TCRdb, limited to in-frame rearrangements. These files lack a portion of the clones; in checked studies, under half of the deficit traces to unresolved V genes, and the cause of the others is not known. V, J and clone size derive from that table, while D and trimming were established from the DNA sequence. The sample records 100,000 to 150,000 clones, approximately 80% of which are singletons. The top ten constitute under 2% of the sample.

In total, just over 650 healthy bone marrow donors made up the cohort. All cohort members were sampled while nominally healthy, although unrecorded immune exposures were likely present. The donor tested CMV seropositive and was one of the 289 seropositive cohort members. A peripheral blood sample was provided by each donor, and peripheral blood mononuclear cells were used for TCR beta sequencing. Genomic DNA was extracted from the blood cell samples with the Qiagen DNeasy Blood Extraction Kit. V loses 5 bases at its end and J loses 9 bases; junction bases beyond the gene matches: 6. The cysteine opens and the phenylalanine closes a CDR3 of 13 amino acids. Only the CDR3 region is kept as DNA, spanning 39 bases read in frame from base 1. For CDR1 and CDR2, the germline V gene lists SGHNT and YENEEA. About this clone: There is no known antigen for this receptor. Base qualities were left out, and no much larger clone turns up one base away.

The sample taken for sequencing was PBMCs. This clonotype was sampled from a female donor in good health and CMV-seropositive. The rearrangement combines TRBV11-3 with TRBJ2-1, with 8 central nucleotides matching TRBD2. This receptor has the CDR3 CASSPRGGGEQFF. The DNA is as follows: TGTGCCAGCAGCCCCCGGGGGGGCGGTGAGCAGTTCTTC.